A selection of T cell receptor beta chains follows, all from one sample in a study of blood T cell repertoires in COVID-19. TCRdb's copy holds only in-frame clones and misses some; the assay was immunoSEQ multiplex PCR. The table shows around 290,000 clones, with approximately 89% occurring only once. Sequencing input: peripheral blood. The receptors were sampled from a woman aged 25 to 39 with COVID-19, enrolled during active disease. Each CDR3 is given with its conserved first and last residue. A D gene is named only where the DNA matches it firmly. Clone size is given for some rows only: seen once, a few or many times, or a class if the clone is expanded.

clone size,D gene,J gene,CDR3 length,V gene,CDR3 protein,CDR3 DNA
.,.,TRBJ1-4,14,TRBV5-6,CASSLGGSGEKLFF,TGTGCCAGCAGCTTGGGAGGGTCCGGTGAAAAACTGTTTTTT
.,.,TRBJ1-1,13,TRBV5-1,CASSLEPNTEAFF,TGCGCCAGCAGCCTAGAACCGAACACTGAAGCTTTCTTT
.,.,TRBJ2-1,13,TRBV28,CASSLPGLNEQFF,TGTGCCAGCAGTCTTCCGGGATTGAATGAGCAGTTCTTC
.,TRBD1,TRBJ1-4,16,TRBV5-4,CASSLNFGQGNEKLFF,TGTGCCAGCAGCTTGAATTTTGGACAGGGCAATGAAAAACTGTTTTTT
.,.,TRBJ1-1,14,TRBV3-1/TRBV3-2,CASSHAYRETEAFF,TGTGCCAGCAGCCACGCATACAGAGAAACTGAAGCTTTCTTT
.,.,TRBJ2-7,13,TRBV9,CASSVGDNYEQYF,TGTGCCAGCAGCGTCGGGGATAATTACGAGCAGTACTTC
.,.,TRBJ1-2,17,TRBV7-6,CASSSTLGGTGNYGYTF,TGTGCCAGCAGCTCAACCCTTGGGGGGACGGGCAACTATGGCTACACCTTC
.,TRBD2,TRBJ2-7,17,TRBV7-8,CASSRLAATSGSYEQYF,TGTGCCAGCAGCCGACTCGCCGCGACTAGCGGGTCCTACGAGCAGTACTTC
.,.,TRBJ1-5,15,TRBV28,CASGEQGGSNQPQHF,TGTGCCAGCGGAGAACAGGGTGGGAGCAATCAGCCCCAGCATTTT
.,.,TRBJ2-2,15,TRBV2,CASSLLNRNTGELFF,TGTGCCAGCAGTCTACTTAACAGGAACACCGGGGAGCTGTTTTTT
.,TRBD2,TRBJ2-1,11,TRBV20-1,CSKTSLNEQFF,TGCAGCAAGACTAGCTTGAATGAGCAGTTCTTC
.,.,TRBJ1-1,16,TRBV18,CASSPRDPSGRAEAFF,TGTGCCAGCTCACCACGGGACCCCTCGGGGAGGGCTGAAGCTTTCTTT
.,TRBD2,TRBJ2-3,15,TRBV7-9,CASSPGGSPTDTQYF,TGTGCCAGCAGCCCGGGCGGGAGCCCCACAGATACGCAGTATTTT
.,TRBD1,TRBJ2-2,17,TRBV27,CASSLSWGQVILGELFF,TGTGCCAGCAGTTTATCGTGGGGACAGGTTATTCTCGGGGAGCTGTTTTTT
.,TRBD1,TRBJ1-2,17,TRBV3-1/TRBV3-2,CASSLLEAGGFRYGYTF,TGTGCCAGCAGCCTCCTGGAAGCAGGGGGCTTCCGATATGGCTACACCTTC
.,TRBD2,TRBJ2-5,14,TRBV6-6,CASGPAGGTETQYF,TGTGCCAGCGGCCCAGCGGGAGGGACAGAGACCCAGTACTTC
.,.,TRBJ2-1,17,TRBV11-2,CASSLDPGDPRFNEQFF,TGTGCCAGCAGCTTAGACCCGGGGGACCCAAGGTTCAATGAGCAGTTCTTC
few,TRBD2,TRBJ2-1,15,TRBV4-2,CASSAMGTSDNEQFF,TGTGCCAGCAGCGCTATGGGGACTAGCGACAATGAGCAGTTCTTC
.,.,TRBJ2-5,13,TRBV20-1,CSASDLQQETQYF,TGCAGTGCTAGTGATTTACAACAAGAGACCCAGTACTTC
.,.,TRBJ2-3,14,TRBV5-4,CASSPHSGADTQYF,TGTGCCAGCAGCCCCCACTCGGGGGCAGATACGCAGTATTTT
.,TRBD1,TRBJ1-2,16,TRBV3-1/TRBV3-2,CASSRTPTGEFYGYTF,TGTGCCAGCAGCCGCACACCGACAGGGGAATTCTATGGCTACACCTTC
.,TRBD1,TRBJ2-3,16,TRBV6-5,CASSSDLGQGPDTQYF,TGTGCCAGCAGTTCAGATTTGGGACAGGGCCCAGATACGCAGTATTTT
once,.,TRBJ1-6,13,TRBV6-5,CASSKRSDSPLHF,TGTGCCAGCAGTAAAAGGAGTGATTCACCCCTCCACTTT
.,.,TRBJ1-1,12,TRBV7-9,CASSLGTDTSHF,TGTGCCAGCAGCTTAGGGACTGATACATCCCACTTT
.,TRBD2,TRBJ2-7,15,TRBV5-6,CASSSLLAGHYEQYF,TGTGCCAGCAGCTCCCTACTAGCGGGACACTACGAGCAGTACTTC
.,TRBD1,TRBJ1-5,14,TRBV19,CASSITGGNQPQHF,TGTGCCAGTAGTATCACAGGGGGCAATCAGCCCCAGCATTTT
.,TRBD2,TRBJ2-5,15,TRBV6-2/TRBV6-3,CASSSGTMTMETQYF,TGTGCCAGCAGCTCCGGGACTATGACAATGGAGACCCAGTACTTC
.,TRBD1,TRBJ1-6,12,TRBV25-1,CASQTGESPLHF,TGTGCCAGCCAGACAGGGGAATCACCCCTCCACTTT
.,.,TRBJ2-3,16,TRBV5-1,CASRSRTDTSTDTQYF,TGCGCCAGCAGATCGAGGACTGATACTAGCACAGATACGCAGTATTTT
.,.,TRBJ2-3,14,TRBV6-5,CASSRLQTGDTQYF,TGTGCCAGCAGTCGACTACAGACCGGGGATACGCAGTATTTT
.,.,TRBJ1-3,15,TRBV30,CALDGHLRAGNTIYF,TGTGCCTTGGATGGACACCTAAGGGCCGGAAACACCATATATTTT
.,.,TRBJ2-3,14,TRBV7-9,CASSLAAFSDTQYF,TGTGCCAGCAGCTTAGCAGCCTTTTCAGATACGCAGTATTTT
.,.,TRBJ1-1,16,TRBV7-8,CASSSYAGTPNTEAFF,TGTGCCAGCAGCTCTTACGCCGGGACTCCGAACACTGAAGCTTTCTTT
.,.,TRBJ1-5,16,TRBV6-2/TRBV6-3,CASSYGQGRGNQPQHF,TGTGCCAGCAGTTACGGGCAGGGCCGTGGCAATCAGCCCCAGCATTTT
.,.,TRBJ1-3,16,TRBV7-9,CASSLALSGSGNTIYF,TGTGCCAGCAGCTTAGCGCTCTCCGGGTCTGGAAACACCATATATTTT
.,TRBD1,TRBJ2-5,17,TRBV5-1,CASSLVDRGYFQETQYF,TGCGCCAGCAGCTTGGTGGACAGGGGGTATTTTCAGGAGACCCAGTACTTC
few,.,TRBJ1-1,15,TRBV2,CASSQTGNLNTEAFF,TGTGCCAGCAGTCAAACAGGAAATTTGAACACTGAAGCTTTCTTT
once,.,TRBJ1-1,13,TRBV19,CASSPTQNTEAFF,TGTGCCAGTAGCCCTACTCAGAACACTGAAGCTTTCTTT
.,.,TRBJ1-5,13,TRBV7-9,CASSLYAGQPQHF,TGTGCCAGCAGCTTATACGCGGGTCAGCCCCAGCATTTT
.,TRBD2,TRBJ2-3,18,TRBV28,CASSPGTSGRMGTDTQYF,TGTGCCAGCAGTCCCGGGACTAGCGGGAGAATGGGCACAGATACGCAGTATTTT
.,.,TRBJ1-5,15,TRBV12-5,CASGLGSGRGQPQHF,TGTGCTAGTGGTTTGGGTAGCGGGCGCGGTCAGCCCCAGCATTTT
.,.,TRBJ1-3,13,TRBV5-4,CASSPQGGNTIYF,TGTGCCAGCAGCCCACAGGGAGGAAACACCATATATTTT
.,.,TRBJ1-3,13,TRBV19,CASMISSGNTIYF,TGTGCCAGTATGATTAGCTCTGGAAACACCATATATTTT
.,.,TRBJ1-5,14,TRBV10-3,CAISPAGSNQPQHF,TGTGCCATCAGTCCAGCGGGGAGCAATCAGCCCCAGCATTTT
once,TRBD1,TRBJ1-1,14,TRBV19,CASSITGARTEAFF,TGTGCCAGTAGTATCACAGGGGCGCGAACTGAAGCTTTCTTT
.,.,TRBJ1-1,14,TRBV27,CASSLTGRNTEAFF,TGTGCCAGCAGTTTAACAGGGAGGAACACTGAAGCTTTCTTT
.,TRBD2,TRBJ2-3,14,TRBV27,CASSLGGSGDTQYF,TGTGCCAGCAGTTTGGGAGGGTCTGGAGATACGCAGTATTTT
.,TRBD2,TRBJ2-2,13,TRBV28,CASSLSGAGELFF,TGTGCCAGCAGTTTAAGCGGGGCCGGGGAGCTGTTTTTT
.,TRBD1,TRBJ1-2,15,TRBV18,CASSPRTGGMDGYTF,TGTGCCAGCTCACCGAGGACAGGGGGTATGGACGGCTACACCTTC
.,.,TRBJ2-7,11,TRBV28,CASSQTYEQYF,TGTGCCAGCAGCCAAACCTACGAGCAGTACTTC
.,TRBD1,TRBJ1-2,14,TRBV7-2,CASSLGQGARGYTF,TGTGCCAGCAGCTTAGGACAGGGGGCCCGCGGCTACACCTTC
few,.,TRBJ2-2,13,TRBV2,CASSNQGSGELFF,TGTGCCAGCAGCAACCAGGGGTCCGGGGAGCTGTTTTTT
.,TRBD2,TRBJ2-1,15,TRBV5-4,CASSPTSLLPNEQFF,TGTGCCAGCAGCCCGACTAGCCTACTACCCAATGAGCAGTTCTTC
.,.,TRBJ2-7,14,TRBV5-5,CASSLWSGLDEQYF,TGTGCCAGCAGCTTGTGGTCCGGACTGGACGAGCAGTACTTC
.,TRBD2,TRBJ2-1,16,TRBV10-3,CAISPRGSGSDNEQFF,TGTGCCATCAGTCCCCGGGGGAGCGGGAGCGACAATGAGCAGTTCTTC
.,.,TRBJ1-3,13,TRBV5-5,CASSYGGTYTIYF,TGTGCCAGCTCATACGGGGGGACTTACACCATATATTTT